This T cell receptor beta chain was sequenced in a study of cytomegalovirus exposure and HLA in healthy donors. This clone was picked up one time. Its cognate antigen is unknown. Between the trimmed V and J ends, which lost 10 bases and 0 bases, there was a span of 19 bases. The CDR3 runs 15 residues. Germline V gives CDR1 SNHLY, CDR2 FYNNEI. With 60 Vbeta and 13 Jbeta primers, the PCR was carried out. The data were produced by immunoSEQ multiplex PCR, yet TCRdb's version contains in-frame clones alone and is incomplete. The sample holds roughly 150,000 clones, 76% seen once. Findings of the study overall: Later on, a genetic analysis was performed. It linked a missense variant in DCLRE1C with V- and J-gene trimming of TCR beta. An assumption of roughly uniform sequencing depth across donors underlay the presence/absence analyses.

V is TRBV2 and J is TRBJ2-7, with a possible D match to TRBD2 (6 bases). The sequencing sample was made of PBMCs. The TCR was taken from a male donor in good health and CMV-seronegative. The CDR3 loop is CAIPLRRESSYEQYF. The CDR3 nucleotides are TGTGCCATCCCCCTTAGGCGGGAAAGCTCCTACGAGCAGTACTTC.